Each of the 29 T cell receptor beta chains below was sequenced from the same sample in a study of radiotherapy plus CTLA-4 blockade in lung cancer. The data were produced by immunoSEQ multiplex PCR, yet TCRdb's version contains in-frame clones alone and is incomplete. The table includes tens of thousands of clones, around 84% detected once. Source: peripheral blood, taken from a patient treated with radiotherapy plus ipilimumab. These receptors were obtained from a human donor with non-small cell lung cancer that progressed on radiotherapy plus ipilimumab.

The chain combines TRBV9 with TRBJ1-5, with TRBD1 matching 10 bases. This CDR3 has 17 residues. Germline CDR1 and CDR2: SGDLS and YYNGEE. Trimming took 3 bases from V and 0 from J; bases not matched to a gene: 6. CDR3 amino acids: CASSGGTGVYSNQPQHF. CDR3 coding DNA: TGTGCCAGCAGCGGGGGGACAGGGGTATATAGCAATCAGCCCCAGCATTTT.

Here the CDR3 DNA reads TGTGCCAGCAGTTTACAGGGCACCACCTATGGCTACACCTTC. Protein: CASSLQGTTYGYTF. The chain recombines TRBV27 with TRBJ1-2; D is perhaps TRBD1 (5 bases). CDR3 size: 14 residues. With 2 bases removed from V and 4 bases from J, the gap between germline ends came to 11 bases. CDR1 is MNHEY, CDR2 SMNVEV, per germline (reference sequence).

The chain joins TRBV6-5 to TRBJ1-2; 9 nucleotides agree with TRBD1. V was clipped by 2 bases and J by 8 bases; unmatched bases: 3. Germline V gene data show CDR1 as MNHEY and CDR2 as SVGAGI. The length of the CDR3 is 13 residues. CDR3 sequence (DNA): TGTGCCAGCAGTTACCCGGGACAGGGCGGCTACACCTTC. It yields the protein CASSYPGQGGYTF.

V usage is TRBV7-3 and J usage is TRBJ2-3; 10 bases match TRBD2. This CDR3 region has 16 residues. V lost 3 bases to trimming and J lost 6 bases; unmatched junction nucleotides: 9. Germline CDR1 SGHTA, CDR2 FQGTGA. In nucleotides, the CDR3 is TGTGCCAGCAGCTTCCCCACTAGCGGGAAGGCGGATACGCAGTATTTT. Translating gives CASSFPTSGKADTQYF.

The chain couples TRBV18 to TRBJ2-7; D uncertain. The ends were cut back, 6 bases at V and 2 bases at J, with 8 bases in the middle. Looked up from germline, CDR1 is KGHSH and CDR2 is LQKENI. The CDR3 runs to 12 residues. CDR3 bases: TGTGCCAGCTCCCCTGGTACCTACGAGCAGTACGTC. Translation: CASSPGTYEQYV.

V is TRBV11-3 and J is TRBJ2-1, with 11 nucleotides matching TRBD2. Losses at the gene ends were 5 bases for V and 4 bases for J; bases not matched to a gene: 4. Germline loops: CDR1 SGHNT, CDR2 YENEEA. This CDR3 has 15 amino acids. The CDR3: CASSIAGGGYNEQFF. CDR3 sequence (DNA): TGTGCCAGCAGCATAGCGGGAGGGGGGTACAATGAGCAGTTCTTC.

The chain links TRBV5-4 to TRBJ2-2, with a possible D match to TRBD2 (6 bases). The CDR3 consists of 15 residues. CDR1 is SGHNT and CDR2 is YYREEE in the germline V gene (reference sequence). V was cut by 2 bases and J by 5 bases, with 13 bases left in between. CDR3 region: CASSFPGTGTGELFF. The CDR3 DNA follows: TGTGCCAGCAGCTTCCCCGGGACTGGTACCGGGGAGCTGTTTTTT.

The V call is TRBV9, the J call TRBJ1-5; D is unclear. The CDR3 runs 15 residues. The germline V gene has CDR1 SGDLS and CDR2 YYNGEE. V gave up 4 bases and J gave up 0 bases, with 11 bases separating them. The CDR3 spells CASSQLPNSNQPQHF. For the CDR3, the DNA is TGTGCCAGCAGCCAACTCCCGAATAGCAATCAGCCCCAGCATTTT.

Here the CDR3 DNA reads TGTGCCAGCAGTTTCGGGAACACAGATACGCAGTATTTT. This gives the protein CASSFGNTDTQYF. The genes are TRBV27 and TRBJ2-3; D possibly corresponds to TRBD2 (5 bases). Looked up from germline, CDR1 is MNHEY and CDR2 is SMNVEV (reference sequence). Between the trimmed V and J ends, which lost 3 bases and 2 bases, there was a span of 6 bases. The CDR3 is 13 amino acids.

The V gene is TRBV20-1, the J gene TRBJ2-5; D could derive from TRBD1 or TRBD2 (5 bases each). From germline, CDR1 is DFQATT and CDR2 SNEGSKA (reference sequence). The CDR3 sequence is 10 residues long. Trimming took 7 bases from V and 3 from J, leaving 6 bases between them. As DNA, the CDR3 is TGCAGTGTGGGGGAAGAGACCCAGTACTTC. Translating it yields CSVGEETQYF.

For this clone: Its ends do not fully match the called genes, so a read error is possible. V gene TRBV7-7 combines with J gene TRBJ1-1, with D tentatively TRBD1 (6 bases). The length of the CDR3 is 13 residues. The germline V gene encodes CDR1 SSHAT and CDR2 FNYEAQ (reference sequence). Here the CDR3 DNA reads TGTGCTAGCAGCGTGGACAGGAACACTGAAGCTTTCTTT. It specifies CASSVDRNTEAFF.

The chain combines TRBV11-1 with TRBJ2-5; the D gene is possibly TRBD1 (6 bases). The V and J ends lost 5 bases and 2 bases respectively, with 9 bases between them. From germline, CDR1 is SGHAT and CDR2 FQDESV (reference sequence). This CDR3 is built from 13 residues. CDR3 DNA: TGTGCCAGCAGCACCGGGACACAAGAGACCCAGTACTTC. It yields the protein CASSTGTQETQYF.

The CDR3 sequence: CASSPTLPGQGYEQYF. The CDR3 DNA reads TGTGCCAGCAGCCCAACCCTTCCGGGACAGGGCTACGAGCAGTACTTC. This sequence joins TRBV9 and TRBJ2-7; TRBD1 matches at 9 bases. The CDR3 extends over 16 amino acids. V lost 4 bases to trimming and J lost 3 bases; unmatched junction nucleotides: 11. The germline gives CDR1 SGDLS, CDR2 YYNGEE.

This chain links TRBV21-1 with TRBJ2-7. TRBV21-1 is reported as a pseudogene. There are 16 residues in the CDR3. CDR3 region: CASSKDQSPQEYEQYF. CDR3 coding DNA: TGTGCCAGCAGCAAAGATCAGAGTCCCCAAGAGTACGAGCAGTACTTC.

This chain joins TRBV6-1 and TRBJ2-1; the D gene is possibly TRBD2 (6 bases). Per germline, CDR1 MNHNS and CDR2 SASEGT. V was pared by 6 bases and J by 2 bases, with 11 bases between. The CDR3 extends over 14 amino acids. CDR3 coding DNA: TGTGCCAGCAGAGGATCTAGCGCCTACAATGAGCAGTTCTTC. This translates into CASRGSSAYNEQFF.

The chain is built from TRBV28 and TRBJ1-5, with D hard to call. V lost 3 bases and J lost 6, with 9 bases in between. Germline values: CDR1 MDHEN, CDR2 SYDVKM. CDR3 length: 13 residues. The CDR3 reads CASSFWAGQPQHF. The CDR3 coding sequence is TGTGCCAGCAGTTTTTGGGCTGGTCAGCCCCAGCATTTT.

This sequence joins TRBV19 and TRBJ2-1, with 11 bases lining up with TRBD1. The germline CDR1 and CDR2 sequences are LNHDA and SQIVND (reference sequence). The CDR3 consists of 15 residues. J gave up 7 bases and V 10 bases, and 12 bases lay outside the gene matches. CDR3: CATRKGTGGYNEQFF. In DNA, the CDR3 is TGTGCCACAAGAAAAGGGACAGGGGGATATAATGAGCAGTTCTTC.

V gene TRBV6-1 combines with J gene TRBJ1-1, with D unclear. Germline CDR1 and CDR2: MNHNS and SASEGT. This CDR3 has 11 amino acids. The V gene lost 7 bases and the J gene lost 4 bases, with 7 bases spanning the gap. CDR3 nucleotide sequence: TGTGCCAGCAAAAGTCTCACTGAAGCTTTCTTT. Its protein is CASKSLTEAFF.

The V call is TRBV5-1, the J call TRBJ2-1, with D perhaps TRBD1 (5 bases). V was shortened by 4 bases and J by 3 bases, with 23 bases between the two germline ends. CDR3 length equals 18 residues. CDR1 is SGHRS and CDR2 is YFSETQ in the germline V gene. In DNA, the CDR3 is TGCGCCAGCAGCACAGGCCTCGGTCCGGCCGGCGACTACAATGAGCAGTTCTTC. It codes for CASSTGLGPAGDYNEQFF.

The chain has TRBV9 and TRBJ1-1; 8 bases align to TRBD1. The CDR3 loop spans 14 amino acids. The germline V gene encodes CDR1 SGDLS and CDR2 YYNGEE. J lost 1 base, V lost 5 bases, and 4 bases had no gene match. CDR3 protein: CASSAQGANTEAFF. CDR3 sequence (DNA): TGTGCCAGCAGTGCCCAGGGGGCGAACACTGAAGCTTTCTTT.

This chain joins TRBV29-1 and TRBJ2-1, with unresolved D. Germline CDR1 and CDR2: SQVTM and ANQGSEA. This CDR3 spans 13 amino acids. V dropped 7 bases and J dropped 4 bases, with 14 bases sitting between them. CDR3 bases: TGCAGCGCTTGGGGAACAATATACAATGAGCAGTTCTTC. Its protein is CSAWGTIYNEQFF.

This chain uses TRBV30 with TRBJ2-7; no clear D. V lost 3 bases, J lost 3 bases, and 12 bases lay in between. Germline CDR1 and CDR2: GTSNPN and SVGIG (reference sequence). The CDR3 consists of 13 residues. This CDR3 reads CAWSRTGGYEQYF. In DNA, the CDR3 is TGTGCCTGGAGCAGGACGGGCGGCTACGAGCAGTACTTC.

The chain joins TRBV9 to TRBJ2-2; a possible D gene is TRBD2 (6 bases). This CDR3 has 13 residues. CDR1 and CDR2 from the germline V gene are SGDLS and YYNGEE. Trimming removed 3 bases from V and 4 bases from J, with 7 bases in between. The CDR3 sequence is CASSATSTGELFF. In DNA form, the CDR3 reads TGTGCCAGCAGCGCGACTAGCACCGGGGAGCTGTTTTTT.

The chain has TRBV7-8 and TRBJ2-1, with 13 bases aligning to TRBD2. J lost 8 bases, V lost 4 bases, and 8 bases had no gene match. Germline V gives CDR1 SGHVS, CDR2 FQNEAQ. The CDR3 extends over 16 amino acids. The CDR3 region has the DNA TGTGCCAGCAGCTCACGGACTAGCGGGAGCCGCGATGAGCAGTTCTTC. Translation: CASSSRTSGSRDEQFF. Combining the CDR3 with reference TRBV7-8 and TRBJ2-1 gives the whole variable domain GAGVSQSPRYKVAKRGQDVALRCDPISGHVSLFWYQQALGQGPEFLTYFQNEAQLDKSGLPSDRFFAERPEGSVSTLKIQRTQQEDSAVYLCASSSRTSGSRDEQFFGPGTRLTVL.

The chain carries TRBV6-1 and TRBJ2-2; D unclear. Trimming stripped 4 bases from V and 5 bases from J, with 11 bases between. The CDR3 runs 14 residues. Germline lookup yields CDR1 MNHNS and CDR2 SASEGT. The CDR3 bases are TGTGCCAGCAGTGCTCAAAGAGGTACCGGGGAGCTGTTTTTT. This sequence encodes CASSAQRGTGELFF.

In its sample, this clone was seen a few times. V and J are TRBV18 and TRBJ1-5; D is perhaps TRBD1 (5 bases). Trimming took off 3 bases at V and 5 bases at J, with 14 bases between the two ends. The CDR3 is made up of 15 amino acids. Germline CDR1 KGHSH, CDR2 LQKENI. In nucleotides, the CDR3 is TGTGCCAGCTCACCGGTAACAGGCCTCGATCAGCCCCAGCATTTT. Residues: CASSPVTGLDQPQHF.

This chain uses TRBV11-3 with TRBJ2-5; a weak D match, TRBD2 (6 bases). V dropped 3 bases and J dropped 9 bases, with 14 bases sitting between them. The CDR3 covers 13 residues. The V gene's germline CDR1 is SGHNT and CDR2 YENEEA. The CDR3 is CASSFSSGPAQYF. In nucleotides, the CDR3 is TGTGCCAGCAGCTTTTCGAGCGGGCCAGCCCAGTACTTC. The variable domain in full, completed from reference TRBV11-3 and TRBJ2-5, reads EAGVVQSPRYKIIEKKQPVAFWCNPISGHNTLYWYLQNLGQGPELLIRYENEEAVDDSQLPKDRFSAERLKGVDSTLKIQPAELGDSAVYLCASSFSSGPAQYFGPGTRLLVL.

The V gene is TRBV4-1, the J gene TRBJ1-5; 8 bases align to TRBD1. V dropped 0 bases and J dropped 6; count of bases not matched to a gene: 10. Looked up from germline, CDR1 is MGHRA and CDR2 is YSYEKL. The length of the CDR3 is 17 residues. CDR3 sequence: CASSQDLWTGSSQPQHF. The CDR3 nucleotides read TGCGCCAGCAGCCAAGATCTATGGACAGGGTCCAGTCAGCCCCAGCATTTT.

The CDR3 region is CASRGSYNEQFF. CDR3 DNA sequence: TGTGCCAGCAGAGGTTCCTACAATGAGCAGTTCTTC. The chain couples TRBV27 to TRBJ2-1; no definite D call. Looked up from germline, CDR1 is MNHEY and CDR2 is SMNVEV (reference sequence). Trimming pared 6 bases from V and 1 base from J, leaving 4 bases between. The length of the CDR3 is 12 residues.